This is a list of T cell receptor beta chains from one sample in a study of beta chain features in type 1 diabetes. Only in-frame clones appear in the TCRdb table, and some are missing; sequencing was by immunoSEQ multiplex PCR. The table includes 350,000 to 400,000 clones, around 12% detected once. Sequencing was performed on naive CD4+ T cells from blood. The receptors shown here come from a young woman with type 1 diabetes. Both conserved end residues are part of each CDR3. D genes are given only for firm matches. Expanded clones get a size class; other rows say once, few or many, or leave the size out.

>.|.|TRBJ1-3|TRBV30
TGTGCCTGGAGTGTAACAGCTGGAAACACCATATATTTT
CAWSVTAGNTIYF
>.|.|TRBJ2-2|TRBV4-3
TGCGCCAGCAGCCAACCCGCTAGACCCATAACCGGGGAGCTGTTTTTT
CASSQPARPITGELFF
>.|few|TRBJ1-1|TRBV11-2
TGTGCCAGCAGGAAACAGGGCCCCATGAACACTGAAGCTTTCTTT
CASRKQGPMNTEAFF
>TRBD1|few|TRBJ1-5|TRBV5-1
TGCGCCAGCAGCATGGGACAGGACGGTCAGCCCCAGCATTTT
CASSMGQDGQPQHF
>.|few|TRBJ1-4|TRBV30
TGTGCCTGCGCTCCAGAGGTTGGAAAACTGTTTTTT
CACAPEVGKLFF
>TRBD2|few|TRBJ2-5|TRBV13
TGTGCCAGCAGCCACCTACTAGCGTTTGAGACCCAGTACTTC
CASSHLLAFETQYF
>TRBD2|few|TRBJ2-3|TRBV4-2
TGTGCCAGCAGCCCCGGGACTAGCGGGCTCAACACAGATACGCAGTATTTT
CASSPGTSGLNTDTQYF
>TRBD1|few|TRBJ2-7|TRBV4-3
TGCGCCAGCAGCCGAATTAAAAATGGACAGGGGGTAGACGAGCAGTACTTC
CASSRIKNGQGVDEQYF
>TRBD1|.|TRBJ1-1|TRBV19
TGTGCCAGTAGTGGAGGACAGGGGGCTGCTGAAGCTTTCTTT
CASSGGQGAAEAFF
>.|.|TRBJ2-5|TRBV10-3
TGTGCCATCAGTGAGACTAGCAGCGAGACCCAGTACTTC
CAISETSSETQYF
>.|.|TRBJ1-1|TRBV19
TGTGCCAGTGGAGACGGGACATATAACAAAGGTGAAGCTTTCTTT
CASGDGTYNKGEAFF
>.|few|TRBJ2-5|TRBV28
TGTGCCAGCAGTTTAATGCTACAGACCTTGGAGACCCAGTACTTC
CASSLMLQTLETQYF
>TRBD1|few|TRBJ1-2|TRBV7-8
TGTGCCAGCAGCCCAGGGGGAACGGGATATGGCTACACCTTC
CASSPGGTGYGYTF
>TRBD2|few|TRBJ2-7|TRBV4-1
TGCGCCAGCAGCCAACCCTCTAGCGGGAGGAAGTACGAGCAGTACTTC
CASSQPSSGRKYEQYF
>TRBD2|few|TRBJ2-1|TRBV30
TGTGCCTGGAGTAGGCTAGCGGGGAAGGGGGCTTATAATGAGCAGTTCTTC
CAWSRLAGKGAYNEQFF
>TRBD1|.|TRBJ1-4|TRBV25-1
TGTGCCAGCAGGGACCAACAGGGGGCGAGGGAAAAACTGTTTTTT
CASRDQQGAREKLFF
>.|.|TRBJ2-4|TRBV14
TGTGCCAGCAGCCAAGTGAGGGGGTCAGAACCAAACATTCAGTACTTC
CASSQVRGSEPNIQYF
>TRBD2|.|TRBJ2-3|TRBV5-4
TGTGCCAGCAGCTGGACTAGCGGGGCCCAGGATACGCAGTATTTT
CASSWTSGAQDTQYF
>.|.|TRBJ2-5|TRBV12-5
TGTGCTAGTGGTTCCGGGGAGACCCAGTACTTC
CASGSGETQYF
>.|.|TRBJ1-1|TRBV7-2
TGTGCCAGCAGCACCCGTAATTATCGAGATGAAGCTTTCTTT
CASSTRNYRDEAFF
>TRBD2|.|TRBJ2-1|TRBV7-2
TGTGCCAGCAGCCTAACGGGGGACTATAGGAATGAGCAGTTCTTC
CASSLTGDYRNEQFF
>TRBD1|few|TRBJ1-5|TRBV5-6
TGTGCCAGCAGCTTGAGGACAGGGAACAATCAGCCCCAGCATTTT
CASSLRTGNNQPQHF
>.|.|TRBJ1-2|TRBV5-6
TGTGCCAGCAGCTTGGTGGCCAACTATGGCTACACCTTC
CASSLVANYGYTF
>TRBD2|few|TRBJ2-3|TRBV4-1
TGCGCCAGCAGCCAAGGAATTAGCGGGGCTAGCACAGATACGCAGTATTTT
CASSQGISGASTDTQYF
>.|.|TRBJ2-7|TRBV7-7
TGTGCCAGCAGGGGCAGGCGCTTCCACGAGCAGTACTTC
CASRGRRFHEQYF
>TRBD2|few|TRBJ2-3|TRBV7-2
TGTGCCAGCACACCGGGGGGAGGGATGGGAGATACGCAGTATTTT
CASTPGGGMGDTQYF
>.|.|TRBJ2-1|TRBV4-3
TGCGCCAGCAGTCTGGGCCAGGGTGCCTACAATGAGCAGTTCTTC
CASSLGQGAYNEQFF
>TRBD1|.|TRBJ2-6|TRBV5-1
TGCGCCAGCAGCTTGGGCGACAGGGCCGGGGCCAACGTCCTGACTTTC
CASSLGDRAGANVLTF
>.|.|TRBJ2-3|TRBV9
TGTGCCAGCAGCGTAGGGAGGCAGGTCTCAAGCACAGATACGCAGTATTTT
CASSVGRQVSSTDTQYF
>.|.|TRBJ2-5|TRBV9
TGTGCCAGCAGCGTAGTTAGCGGAGATCAAGAGACCCAGTACTTC
CASSVVSGDQETQYF
>.|.|TRBJ2-3|TRBV9
TGTGCCAGCAGCGTCGACGGGGGAGATACGCAGTATTTT
CASSVDGGDTQYF
>.|.|TRBJ1-5|TRBV7-9
TGTGCCAGCAGCTTAGACGGGGTCCAGCCCCAGCATTTT
CASSLDGVQPQHF
>.|.|TRBJ1-1|TRBV20-1
TGCAGTGCTAGGGGCCCTGAAGCTTTCTTT
CSARGPEAFF
>.|few|TRBJ2-7|TRBV25-1
TGTGCCAGCACCGAAGGCGGGTCCCGCTACGAGCAGTACTTC
CASTEGGSRYEQYF
>TRBD1|few|TRBJ2-2|TRBV27
TGTGCCAGCAGTTCCGGGACAGGGGGCACCGGGGAGCTGTTTTTT
CASSSGTGGTGELFF
>.|.|TRBJ2-2|TRBV29-1
TGCAGCGTCCTGACATACACGAACACCGGGGAGCTGTTTTTT
CSVLTYTNTGELFF
>TRBD1|few|TRBJ1-2|TRBV28
TGTGCCAGCAGTCCGTCGGACAGGGGGCTGGGCTATGGCTACACCTTC
CASSPSDRGLGYGYTF
>.|few|TRBJ2-5|TRBV29-1
TGCAGCGTTAGGGACTCCATCCAAGAGACCCAGTACTTC
CSVRDSIQETQYF
>TRBD2|few|TRBJ2-3|TRBV30
TGTGCCAGAACAAGGACTAGCGGGACCACAGATACGCAGTATTTT
CARTRTSGTTDTQYF
>TRBD2|.|TRBJ2-1|TRBV9
TGTGCCAGCAGCTTCCGGACTAGCGGGGGGGCCCCTCTGTTCTTC
CASSFRTSGGAPLFF
>.|.|TRBJ2-7|TRBV5-1
TGCGCCAGCAGCTTGGGGGGCCAGGGGCAGTACTTC
CASSLGGQGQYF
>.|.|TRBJ2-1|TRBV5-1
TGCGCCAGCAGCTCGGGGAGCGGCGACTCCTACAATGAGCAGTTCTTC
CASSSGSGDSYNEQFF
>.|few|TRBJ2-6|TRBV9
TGTGCCAGCAGCAGGAGGGGTCCTGGGGCCAACGTCCTGACTTTC
CASSRRGPGANVLTF
>.|.|TRBJ2-7|TRBV7-2
TGTGCCAGCAGCCCGCGGACAGACGCCTACGAGCAGTACTTC
CASSPRTDAYEQYF
>.|few|TRBJ2-3|TRBV7-9
TGTGCCAGCAGCTTAACCCCACAGGGAGTCGGCCACGATACGCAGTATTTT
CASSLTPQGVGHDTQYF
>.|few|TRBJ1-1|TRBV28
TGTGCCAGCAGACCCGGACAGTTGAACACTGAAGCTTTCTTT
CASRPGQLNTEAFF
>.|.|TRBJ2-3|TRBV5-4
TGTGCCAGCAGCCGGGACTCAGATACGCAGTATTTT
CASSRDSDTQYF
>.|.|TRBJ2-5|TRBV5-1
TGCGCCAGCAGCTTCGGGGGAGAGACCCAGTACTTC
CASSFGGETQYF
>TRBD1|.|TRBJ2-2|TRBV19
TGTGCCAGTAGTATGAGGGGGCTGGGGACCGGGGAGCTGTTTTTT
CASSMRGLGTGELFF
>TRBD2|.|TRBJ2-1|TRBV9
TGTGCCAGCAGCGTTAGAGCGGGAGGGGGCTATGAGCAGTTCTTC
CASSVRAGGGYEQFF
>TRBD1|few|TRBJ1-4|TRBV2
TGTGCCAGCAGTGAAGGAGGGGCAGGGGGAGAAAAACTGTTTTTT
CASSEGGAGGEKLFF
>.|.|TRBJ2-2|TRBV28
TGTGCCAGCAGTTTAGGGGCCTTAGGCGCCGGGGAGCTGTTTTTT
CASSLGALGAGELFF
>TRBD2|few|TRBJ2-3|TRBV7-2
TGTGCCAGCAGACCCGCCCTAGCGGGGGGAGCAGATACGCAGTATTTT
CASRPALAGGADTQYF